The clone carrying this T cell receptor beta chain was seen a handful of times. Antigen unknown. The data were taken from a study of glioma-infiltrating T cells. TCR alpha and beta CDR3 regions were amplified from RNA using iRepertoire nested multiplex PCR. MiXCR, run by TCRdb on the multiplex PCR reads, gives a single entry per CDR3 protein. The top ten clones hold under 6.5% of a sample with under 200,000 distinct CDR3 sequences, around 45% of them seen once. Study conclusions and caveats: Very few CDR3 sequences were shared between tissue and blood. Non-neoplastic patients had below-expected tissue-blood divergence, while all gliomas exceeded expectation.

The sequencing input was glioma tissue, nonneoplastic brain tissue, or PBMCs (not recorded which). This TCR derives from a human donor with low-grade glioma or glioblastoma, undergoing nonglioma brain surgery, or in good health (not recorded which).

Here the CDR3 reads CASSRSSGANVLTF. The CDR3, as DNA: TGTGCCAGCAGTCGAAGCTCTGGGGCCAACGTCCTGACTTTC. This chain connects TRBV12-3 or TRBV12-4 to TRBJ2-6; D call uncertain. V was clipped by 5 bases and J by 0 bases, with 5 bases between them. CDR3 length: 14 residues.